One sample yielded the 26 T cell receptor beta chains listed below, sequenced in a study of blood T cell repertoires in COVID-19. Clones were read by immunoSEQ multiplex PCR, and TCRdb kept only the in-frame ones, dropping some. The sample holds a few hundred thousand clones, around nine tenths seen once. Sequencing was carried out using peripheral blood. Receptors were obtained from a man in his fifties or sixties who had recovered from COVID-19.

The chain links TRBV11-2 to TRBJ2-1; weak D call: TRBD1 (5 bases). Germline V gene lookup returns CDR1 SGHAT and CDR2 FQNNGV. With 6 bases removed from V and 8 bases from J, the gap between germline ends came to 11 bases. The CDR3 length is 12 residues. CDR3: CASSPQGYEQFF. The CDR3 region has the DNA TGTGCCAGCAGTCCCCAGGGTTATGAGCAGTTCTTC. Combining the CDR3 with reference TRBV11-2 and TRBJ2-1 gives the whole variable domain EAGVAQSPRYKIIEKRQSVAFWCNPISGHATLYWYQQILGQGPKLLIQFQNNGVVDDSQLPKDRFSAERLKGVDSTLKIQPAKLEDSAVYLCASSPQGYEQFFGPGTRLTVL.

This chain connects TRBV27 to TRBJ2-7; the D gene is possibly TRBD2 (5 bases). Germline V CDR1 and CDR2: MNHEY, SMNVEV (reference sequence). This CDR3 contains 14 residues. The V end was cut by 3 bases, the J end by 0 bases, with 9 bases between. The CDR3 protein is CASSFRENSYEQYF. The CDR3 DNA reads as TGTGCCAGCAGTTTCCGGGAAAACTCCTACGAGCAGTACTTC.

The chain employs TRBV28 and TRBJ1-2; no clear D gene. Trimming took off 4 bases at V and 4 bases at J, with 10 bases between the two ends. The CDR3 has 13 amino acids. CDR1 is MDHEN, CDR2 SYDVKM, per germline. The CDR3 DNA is TGTGCCAGCAGTTCCGGGAGACTCTATGGCTACACCTTC. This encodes CASSSGRLYGYTF.

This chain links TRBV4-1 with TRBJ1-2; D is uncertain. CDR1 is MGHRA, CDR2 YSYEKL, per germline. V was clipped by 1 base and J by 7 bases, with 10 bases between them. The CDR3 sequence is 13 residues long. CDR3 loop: CASSQGPNGGYTF. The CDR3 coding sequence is TGCGCCAGCAGCCAAGGGCCCAATGGTGGCTACACCTTC.

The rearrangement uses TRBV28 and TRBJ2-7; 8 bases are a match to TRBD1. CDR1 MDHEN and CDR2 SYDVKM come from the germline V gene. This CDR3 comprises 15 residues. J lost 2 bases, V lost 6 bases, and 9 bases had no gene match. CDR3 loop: CASSDRDRFTYEQYF. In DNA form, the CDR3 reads TGTGCCAGCAGCGACCGGGACAGGTTTACCTACGAGCAGTACTTC.

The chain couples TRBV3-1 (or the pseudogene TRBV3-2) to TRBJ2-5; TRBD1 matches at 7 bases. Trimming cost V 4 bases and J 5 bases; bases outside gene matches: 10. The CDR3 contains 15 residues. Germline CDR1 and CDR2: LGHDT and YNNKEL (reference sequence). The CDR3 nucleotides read TGTGCCAGCAGCCCACCTGGGACAGTAAAGGAGACCCAGTACTTC. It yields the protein CASSPPGTVKETQYF.

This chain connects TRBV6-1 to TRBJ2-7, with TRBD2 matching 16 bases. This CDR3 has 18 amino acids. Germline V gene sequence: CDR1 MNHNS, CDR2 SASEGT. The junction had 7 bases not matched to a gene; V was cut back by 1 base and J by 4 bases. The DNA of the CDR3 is TGTGCCAGCAGTGAAGACGGGACTAGCGGGAGGGTAAGGTACGAGCAGTACTTC. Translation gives CASSEDGTSGRVRYEQYF.

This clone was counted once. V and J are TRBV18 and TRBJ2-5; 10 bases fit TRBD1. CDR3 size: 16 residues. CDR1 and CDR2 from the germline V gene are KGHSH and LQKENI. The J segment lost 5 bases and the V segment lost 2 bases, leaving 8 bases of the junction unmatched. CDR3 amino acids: CASSPLGTGVEETQYF. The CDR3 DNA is TGTGCCAGCTCACCATTAGGGACAGGGGTTGAGGAGACCCAGTACTTC. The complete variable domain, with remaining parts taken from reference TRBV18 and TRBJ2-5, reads NAGVMQNPRHLVRRRGQEARLRCSPMKGHSHVYWYRQLPEEGLKFMVYLQKENIIDESGMPKERFSAEFPKEGPSILRIQQVVRGDSAAYFCASSPLGTGVEETQYFGPGTRLLVL.

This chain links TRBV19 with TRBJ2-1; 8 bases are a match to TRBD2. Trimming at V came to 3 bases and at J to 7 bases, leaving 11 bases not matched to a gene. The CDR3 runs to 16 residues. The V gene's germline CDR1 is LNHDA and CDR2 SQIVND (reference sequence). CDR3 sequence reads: CASSISGSGEQNEQFF. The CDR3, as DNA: TGTGCCAGTAGTATTTCAGGTAGCGGGGAACAAAATGAGCAGTTCTTC.

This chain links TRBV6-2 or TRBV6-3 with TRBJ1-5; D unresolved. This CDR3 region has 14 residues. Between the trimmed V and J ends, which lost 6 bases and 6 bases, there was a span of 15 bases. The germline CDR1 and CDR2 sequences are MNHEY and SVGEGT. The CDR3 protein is CASSPPGIGQPQHF. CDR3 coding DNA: TGTGCCAGCAGCCCCCCAGGCATCGGTCAGCCCCAGCATTTT.

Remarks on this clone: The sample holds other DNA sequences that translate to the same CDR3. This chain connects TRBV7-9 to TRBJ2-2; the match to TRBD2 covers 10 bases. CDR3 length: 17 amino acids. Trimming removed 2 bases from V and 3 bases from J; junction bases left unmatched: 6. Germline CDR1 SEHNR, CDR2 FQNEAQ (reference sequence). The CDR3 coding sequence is TGTGCCAGCAGCTTATGGGGGCTAGCGGGGGACACCGGGGAGCTGTTTTTT. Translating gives CASSLWGLAGDTGELFF.

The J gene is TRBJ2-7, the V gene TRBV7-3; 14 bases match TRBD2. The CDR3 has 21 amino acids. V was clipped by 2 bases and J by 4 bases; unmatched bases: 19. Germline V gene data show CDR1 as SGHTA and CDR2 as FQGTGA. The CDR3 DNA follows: TGTGCCAGCAGCTTATTACCTCCCTCCGGCCTGACTAGCGGGAGGGGGTACGAGCAGTACTTC. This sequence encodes CASSLLPPSGLTSGRGYEQYF.

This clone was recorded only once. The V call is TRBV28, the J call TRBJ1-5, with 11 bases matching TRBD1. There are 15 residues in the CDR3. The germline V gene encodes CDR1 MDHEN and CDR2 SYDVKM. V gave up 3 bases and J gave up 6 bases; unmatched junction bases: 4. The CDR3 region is CASSFRTGGGQPQHF. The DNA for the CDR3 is TGTGCCAGCAGTTTCAGGACAGGGGGCGGTCAGCCCCAGCATTTT.

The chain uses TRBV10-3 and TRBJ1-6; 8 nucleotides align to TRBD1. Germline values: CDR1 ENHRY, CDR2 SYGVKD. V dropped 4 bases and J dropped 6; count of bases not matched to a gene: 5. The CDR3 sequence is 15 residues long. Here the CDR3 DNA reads TGTGCCATCAGTGCGTACAGGGGGGGTAATTCACCCCTCCACTTT. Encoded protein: CAISAYRGGNSPLHF.

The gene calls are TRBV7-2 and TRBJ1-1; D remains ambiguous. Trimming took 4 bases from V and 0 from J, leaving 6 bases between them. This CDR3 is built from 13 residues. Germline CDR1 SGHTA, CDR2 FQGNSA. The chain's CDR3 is CASSSDMNTEAFF. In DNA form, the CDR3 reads TGTGCCAGCAGCTCAGACATGAACACTGAAGCTTTCTTT.

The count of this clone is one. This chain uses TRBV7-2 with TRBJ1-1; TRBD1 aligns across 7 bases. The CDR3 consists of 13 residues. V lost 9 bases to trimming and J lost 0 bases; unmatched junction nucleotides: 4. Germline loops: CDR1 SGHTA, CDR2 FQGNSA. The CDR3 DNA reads TGTGCCAGTACGGGACAGATGAACACTGAAGCTTTCTTT. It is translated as CASTGQMNTEAFF.

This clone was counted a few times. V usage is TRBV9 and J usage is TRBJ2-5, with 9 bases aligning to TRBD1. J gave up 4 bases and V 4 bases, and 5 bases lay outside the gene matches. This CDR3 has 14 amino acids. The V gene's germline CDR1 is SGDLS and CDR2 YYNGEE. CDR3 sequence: CASSSGQGGETQYF. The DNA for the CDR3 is TGTGCCAGCAGCTCGGGACAGGGAGGAGAGACCCAGTACTTC.

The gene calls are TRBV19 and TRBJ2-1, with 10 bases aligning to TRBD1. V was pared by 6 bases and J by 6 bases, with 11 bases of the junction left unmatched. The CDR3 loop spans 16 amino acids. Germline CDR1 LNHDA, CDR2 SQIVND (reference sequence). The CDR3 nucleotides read TGTGCCAGTAGCTCAGGGCGGACAGGGGGTGGCAATGAGCAGTTCTTC. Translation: CASSSGRTGGGNEQFF.

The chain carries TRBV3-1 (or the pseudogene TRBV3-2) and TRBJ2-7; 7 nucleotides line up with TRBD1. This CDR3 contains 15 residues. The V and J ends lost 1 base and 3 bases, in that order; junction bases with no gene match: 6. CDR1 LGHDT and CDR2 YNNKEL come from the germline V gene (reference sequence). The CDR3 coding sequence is TGTGCCAGCAGCCAAGGGGACAGCCACGTCTACGAGCAGTACTTC. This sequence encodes CASSQGDSHVYEQYF.

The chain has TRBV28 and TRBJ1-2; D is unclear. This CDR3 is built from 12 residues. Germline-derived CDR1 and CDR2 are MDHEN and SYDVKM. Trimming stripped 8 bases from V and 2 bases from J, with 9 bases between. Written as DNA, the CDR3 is TGTGCCAGCGGAGGTGTAAACTATGGCTACACCTTC. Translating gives CASGGVNYGYTF.

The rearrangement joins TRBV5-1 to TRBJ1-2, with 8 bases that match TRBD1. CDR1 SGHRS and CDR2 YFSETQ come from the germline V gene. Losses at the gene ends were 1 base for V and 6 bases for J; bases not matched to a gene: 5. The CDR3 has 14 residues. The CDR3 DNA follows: TGCGCCAGCAGCTTGACGGACAGGGCAGATGGCTACACCTTC. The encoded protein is CASSLTDRADGYTF.

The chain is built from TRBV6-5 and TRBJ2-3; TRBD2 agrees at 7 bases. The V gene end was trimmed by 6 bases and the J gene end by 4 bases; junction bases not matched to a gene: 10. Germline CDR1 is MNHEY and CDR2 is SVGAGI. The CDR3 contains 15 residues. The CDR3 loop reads CASRWTRAAPDTQYF. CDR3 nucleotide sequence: TGTGCCAGCAGGTGGACTAGGGCAGCGCCAGATACGCAGTATTTT.

In DNA, the CDR3 is TGCGCCAGCGCCGAGGGCGGACCCGGCACAGATACGCAGTATTTT. Translating gives CASAEGGPGTDTQYF. The V and J genes are TRBV5-1 and TRBJ2-3, with D perhaps matching TRBD2 (5 bases). Trimming removed 7 bases from V and 1 base from J, with 16 bases in between. The CDR3 covers 15 residues. Per germline, CDR1 SGHRS and CDR2 YFSETQ.

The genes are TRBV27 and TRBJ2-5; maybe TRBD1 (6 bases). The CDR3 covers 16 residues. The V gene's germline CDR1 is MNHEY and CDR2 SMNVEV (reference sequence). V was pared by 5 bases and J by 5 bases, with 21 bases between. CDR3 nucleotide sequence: TGTGCCAGCAGTCCTTGGGCAGGGGTACCTCTTGAGACCCAGTACTTC. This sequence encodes CASSPWAGVPLETQYF.

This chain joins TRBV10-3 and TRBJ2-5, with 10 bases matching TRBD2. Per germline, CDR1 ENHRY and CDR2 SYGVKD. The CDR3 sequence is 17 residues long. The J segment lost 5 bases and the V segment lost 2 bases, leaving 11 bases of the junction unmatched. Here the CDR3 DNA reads TGTGCCATCAGTGAGCTCCGGGCAGCGGGAGGGCGGGAGACCCAGTACTTC. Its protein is CAISELRAAGGRETQYF.

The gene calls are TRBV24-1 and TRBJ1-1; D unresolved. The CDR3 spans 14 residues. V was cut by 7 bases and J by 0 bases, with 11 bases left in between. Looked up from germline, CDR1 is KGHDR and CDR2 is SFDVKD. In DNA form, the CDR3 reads TGTGCCACCAGATCCGCGGGGTTGAACACTGAAGCTTTCTTT. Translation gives CATRSAGLNTEAFF.